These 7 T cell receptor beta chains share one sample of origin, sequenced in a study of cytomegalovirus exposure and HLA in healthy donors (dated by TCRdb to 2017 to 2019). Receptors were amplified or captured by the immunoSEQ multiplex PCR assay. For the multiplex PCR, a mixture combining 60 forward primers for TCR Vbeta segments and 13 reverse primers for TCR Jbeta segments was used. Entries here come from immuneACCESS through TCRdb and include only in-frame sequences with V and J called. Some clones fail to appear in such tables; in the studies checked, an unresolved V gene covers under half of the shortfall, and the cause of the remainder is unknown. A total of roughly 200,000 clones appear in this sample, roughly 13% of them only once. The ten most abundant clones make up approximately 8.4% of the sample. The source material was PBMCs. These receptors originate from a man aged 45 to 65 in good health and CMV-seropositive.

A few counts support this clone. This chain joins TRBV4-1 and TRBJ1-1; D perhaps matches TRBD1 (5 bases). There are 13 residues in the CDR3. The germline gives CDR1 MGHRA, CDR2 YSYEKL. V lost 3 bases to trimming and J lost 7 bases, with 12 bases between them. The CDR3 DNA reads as TGCGCCAGCAGCCACCCGACAGACGGTGAAGCTTTCTTT. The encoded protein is CASSHPTDGEAFF.

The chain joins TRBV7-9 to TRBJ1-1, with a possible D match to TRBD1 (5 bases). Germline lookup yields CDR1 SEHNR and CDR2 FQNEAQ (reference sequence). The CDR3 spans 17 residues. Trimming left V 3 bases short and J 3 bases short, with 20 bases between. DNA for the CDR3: TGTGCCAGCAGCTTCTACGCCCTGGACAAAAGGTACACTGAAGCTTTCTTT. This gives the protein CASSFYALDKRYTEAFF.

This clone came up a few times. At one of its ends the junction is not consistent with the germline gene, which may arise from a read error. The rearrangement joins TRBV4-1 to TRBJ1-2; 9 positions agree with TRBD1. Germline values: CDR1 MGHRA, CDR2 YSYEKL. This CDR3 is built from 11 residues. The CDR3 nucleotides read TGCGCCAGCAGCCAGGGACAGGGCCGGGATTTC. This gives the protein CASSQGQGRDF.

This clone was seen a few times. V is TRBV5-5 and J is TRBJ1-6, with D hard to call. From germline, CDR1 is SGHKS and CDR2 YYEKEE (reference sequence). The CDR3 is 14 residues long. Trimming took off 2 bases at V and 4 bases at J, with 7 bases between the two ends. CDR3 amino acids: CASSFAVYNSPLHF. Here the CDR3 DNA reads TGTGCCAGCAGCTTCGCAGTTTATAATTCACCCCTCCACTTT.

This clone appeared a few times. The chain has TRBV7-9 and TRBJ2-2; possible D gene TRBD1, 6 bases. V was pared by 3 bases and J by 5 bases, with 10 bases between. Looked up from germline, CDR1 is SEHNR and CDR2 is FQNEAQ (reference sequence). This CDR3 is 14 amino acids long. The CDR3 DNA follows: TGTGCCAGCAGCTTCGGACAGCCGACCGGGGAGCTGTTTTTT. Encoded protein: CASSFGQPTGELFF.

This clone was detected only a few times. CDR3: CASSLAGGSHEQYV. The CDR3 DNA sequence: TGCGCCAGCAGCTTGGCCGGGGGGTCACACGAGCAGTACGTC. The gene calls are TRBV5-1 and TRBJ2-7; 7 nucleotides align to TRBD2. Trimming took 0 bases from V and 5 from J; bases not matched to a gene: 5. The length of the CDR3 is 14 residues. From germline, CDR1 is SGHRS and CDR2 YFSETQ.

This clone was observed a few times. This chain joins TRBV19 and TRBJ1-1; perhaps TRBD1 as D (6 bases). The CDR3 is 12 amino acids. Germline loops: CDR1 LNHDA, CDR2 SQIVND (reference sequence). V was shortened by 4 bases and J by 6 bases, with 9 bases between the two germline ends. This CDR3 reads CASSTRTAEAFF. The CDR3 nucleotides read TGTGCCAGTAGTACCCGGACAGCTGAAGCTTTCTTT.